These 20 T cell receptor beta chains were all obtained from the same sample, sequenced in a study of blood T cell repertoires in COVID-19. Clones were read by immunoSEQ multiplex PCR, and TCRdb kept only the in-frame ones, dropping some. The sample yields 30,000 to 45,000 clones, approximately 90% seen once. The sample consisted of peripheral blood. The receptors come from a human donor in a cohort sampled during active COVID-19.

This chain joins TRBV6-5 and TRBJ1-1; the D is unclear. V lost 5 bases, J lost 5 bases, and 9 bases lay in between. Per germline, CDR1 MNHEY and CDR2 SVGAGI. The CDR3 has 12 residues. DNA of the CDR3: TGTGCCAGCAGTCTAGAGGGTACTGAAGCTTTCTTT. Encoded protein: CASSLEGTEAFF.

CDR3 in amino acids: CASSQRGGNNEQFF. CDR3 nucleotide sequence: TGTGCCAGCAGTCAGCGGGGGGGAAACAATGAGCAGTTCTTC. The V gene is TRBV28, the J gene TRBJ2-1; TRBD2 aligns across 10 bases. CDR1 is MDHEN, CDR2 SYDVKM, per germline. V lost 5 bases to trimming and J lost 5 bases; unmatched junction nucleotides: 3. The CDR3 loop spans 14 amino acids.

CDR3 bases: TGTGCCAGTAGTATCCTAGCGGGAGGTCCCGAGCAGTACTTC. Its translation is CASSILAGGPEQYF. The chain couples TRBV19 to TRBJ2-7; TRBD2 matches at 11 bases. This CDR3 is 14 amino acids long. Looked up from germline, CDR1 is LNHDA and CDR2 is SQIVND (reference sequence). Trimming at V came to 3 bases and at J to 6 bases, leaving 4 bases not matched to a gene.

The DNA of the CDR3 is TGTGCCAGCAGTGCGCCCGGGACAAACCCCGGGGAGCTGTTTTTT. Protein: CASSAPGTNPGELFF. The V and J genes are TRBV27 and TRBJ2-2, with D perhaps TRBD1 (6 bases). The V end lost 5 bases, the J end lost 6 bases, and 16 bases lay between the germline ends. From germline, CDR1 is MNHEY and CDR2 SMNVEV (reference sequence). The CDR3 is 15 amino acids.

The CDR3 protein is CASSVGLATGELFF. DNA for the CDR3: TGTGCCAGTAGTGTGGGACTAGCGACCGGGGAGCTGTTTTTT. The chain joins TRBV19 to TRBJ2-2; 10 bases match TRBD2. The V segment lost 5 bases and the J segment 5 bases; nucleotides outside the gene matches: 2. The CDR3 extends over 14 amino acids. Germline V CDR1 and CDR2: LNHDA, SQIVND (reference sequence).

The V call is TRBV29-1, the J call TRBJ2-1; TRBD2 is a possible D gene (6 bases). The germline V gene has CDR1 SQVTM and CDR2 ANQGSEA. V shed 7 bases and J shed 4 bases, with 17 bases lying between them. The CDR3 totals 14 residues. CDR3 DNA sequence: TGCAGCGGGAAGGGACTCGGAGTTTACAATGAGCAGTTCTTC. This gives the protein CSGKGLGVYNEQFF.

This sequence joins TRBV7-2 and TRBJ1-5; D gene uncertain. Germline V gives CDR1 SGHTA, CDR2 FQGNSA. The CDR3 is 16 residues long. V lost 1 base and J 7 bases, leaving 17 bases between the germline ends. The CDR3 loop reads CASSLEEREVRQPQHF. CDR3 nucleotide sequence: TGTGCCAGCAGCTTAGAGGAGAGGGAGGTAAGGCAGCCCCAGCATTTT.

This clone came up once. The CDR3 spells CASSFGTGDEQYF. The CDR3 nucleotides are TGTGCCAGCAGCTTCGGGACAGGGGACGAGCAGTACTTC. The chain employs TRBV7-2 and TRBJ2-7; 10 bases match TRBD1. The CDR3 sequence is 13 residues long. Germline V gene lookup returns CDR1 SGHTA and CDR2 FQGNSA. With 3 bases clipped from V and 5 bases from J, the junction kept 1 base outside the gene matches.

J is TRBJ1-4 and V is TRBV19; the match to TRBD1 covers 8 bases. J lost 8 bases, V lost 5 bases, and 13 bases had no gene match. Germline V gives CDR1 LNHDA, CDR2 SQIVND (reference sequence). CDR3 length: 16 amino acids. This chain's CDR3 is CASSSRPTGEGEKLFF. The CDR3 nucleotides are TGTGCCAGTAGTTCGAGACCGACAGGGGAGGGGGAAAAACTGTTTTTT.

The V gene is TRBV7-6, the J gene TRBJ2-2; 10 nucleotides align to TRBD2. This CDR3 region has 15 residues. With V trimmed by 3 bases and J by 8 bases, 6 bases remained unmatched. Germline assignment: CDR1 SGHVS and CDR2 FNYEAQ. The CDR3 region has the DNA TGTGCCAGCAGCTTCACTAGCGGGGTGCCTGGGGAGCTGTTTTTT. It yields the protein CASSFTSGVPGELFF.

V usage is TRBV19 and J usage is TRBJ2-5; 7 positions match TRBD1. After removal of 3 bases from V and 0 bases from J, the junction contained 13 bases not matched to a gene. The germline V gene has CDR1 LNHDA and CDR2 SQIVND (reference sequence). CDR3 size: 18 residues. The CDR3 reads CASSIHIRPGQYQETQYF. In nucleotides, the CDR3 is TGTGCCAGTAGTATCCATATCCGTCCGGGACAGTACCAAGAGACCCAGTACTTC.

The chain uses TRBV6-1 and TRBJ2-2; D perhaps matches TRBD1 (8 bases). The CDR3 totals 15 residues. Germline CDR1 MNHNS, CDR2 SASEGT. The V end lost 6 bases, the J end lost 6 bases, and 17 bases lay between the germline ends. This CDR3 is CASSHRGGEAGELFF. CDR3 nucleotide sequence: TGTGCCAGCAGCCACAGGGGGGGGGAGGCCGGGGAGCTGTTTTTT.

The chain combines TRBV6-5 with TRBJ2-7; the match to TRBD2 covers 9 bases. CDR1 and CDR2 (germline): MNHEY, SVGAGI. This CDR3 region has 15 residues. Trimming at V came to 10 bases and at J to 3 bases, leaving 13 bases not matched to a gene. CDR3 protein: CATKKAPSGNYEQYF. Written as DNA, the CDR3 is TGTGCCACTAAGAAAGCCCCTAGCGGGAACTACGAGCAGTACTTC.

The V gene is TRBV6-6, the J gene TRBJ1-6, with a possible D match to TRBD1 (5 bases). Trimming shortened V by 0 bases and J by 8 bases, and 14 bases separated the two germline ends. Germline CDR1 reads MNHNY; CDR2 reads SVGAGI (reference sequence). CDR3 length: 16 residues. CDR3 nucleotide sequence: TGTGCCAGCAGTTACTCGTCAGACCCCAGGGATTCACCCCTCCACTTT. It translates to CASSYSSDPRDSPLHF.

This clone was observed a handful of times. The rearrangement links TRBV2 to TRBJ2-4; no clear D. The CDR3 is made up of 15 amino acids. The V gene lost 1 base and the J gene lost 4 bases, with 11 bases spanning the gap. CDR1 and CDR2 from the germline V gene are SNHLY and FYNNEI. The chain's CDR3 is CASSEVQQAKNIQYF. The CDR3 DNA is TGTGCCAGCAGTGAAGTTCAACAAGCGAAAAACATTCAGTACTTC.

This clone was detected only a few times. J is TRBJ1-5 and V is TRBV28; D possibly corresponds to TRBD1 (5 bases). Germline loops: CDR1 MDHEN, CDR2 SYDVKM. The CDR3 spans 12 residues. V was pared by 7 bases and J by 6 bases, with 10 bases between. CDR3 in DNA: TGTGCCAGCAACATACAGGTTCAGCCCCAGCATTTT. Its translation: CASNIQVQPQHF.

The chain joins TRBV21-1 to TRBJ1-5; no check of the table's D call, TRBD1, against the DNA was made. TRBV21-1 is classified as a pseudogene. The CDR3 consists of 16 residues. The CDR3 DNA reads TGTGCCAGCAGCAAAGAGCCAGGGGGGAGCAATCAGCCCCAGCATTTT. Its protein product is CASSKEPGGSNQPQHF.

This clone was seen more than once but under ten times. J is TRBJ2-5 and V is TRBV3-1 (or the pseudogene TRBV3-2); D unresolved. The CDR3 totals 12 residues. Between the trimmed V and J ends, which lost 5 bases and 5 bases, there was a span of 9 bases. Germline loops: CDR1 LGHDT, CDR2 YNNKEL (reference sequence). CDR3 bases: TGTGCCAGCAGCTCAACCAGGGAGACCCAGTACTTC. It translates to CASSSTRETQYF.

The gene calls are TRBV9 and TRBJ1-1; maybe TRBD1 (6 bases). Trimming removed 4 bases from V and 7 bases from J, with 17 bases in between. The germline gives CDR1 SGDLS, CDR2 YYNGEE. The CDR3 runs 14 residues. CDR3 residues: CASSPQGGGREAFF. The CDR3 nucleotides read TGTGCCAGCAGCCCCCAGGGAGGGGGGCGTGAAGCTTTCTTT. Using reference TRBV9 and TRBJ1-1 for the parts outside the CDR3, the full variable domain is DSGVTQTPKHLITATGQRVTLRCSPRSGDLSVYWYQQSLDQGLQFLIQYYNGEERAKGNILERFSAQQFPDLHSELNLSSLELGDSALYFCASSPQGGGREAFFGQGTRLTVV.

The V gene is TRBV9, the J gene TRBJ1-5; tentatively, D is TRBD1 (5 bases). Between the trimmed V and J ends, which lost 2 bases and 6 bases, there was a span of 12 bases. CDR1 is SGDLS and CDR2 is YYNGEE in the germline V gene. The CDR3 totals 14 residues. The CDR3 coding sequence is TGTGCCAGCAGCGTGTCAGGGATGGGTCAGCCCCAGCATTTT. This translates into CASSVSGMGQPQHF.